This TCR beta chain was observed in a study of beta chain features in type 1 diabetes. The overall study: Healthy donors and patients showed comparable age, gender and cell yields. The number of sorted cells examined across all samples was some 99 million. General study points: TCRB CDR3s from Type 1 diabetes patients were moderately but significantly shorter in all four CD4+ subsets.

This clone has a single count. Its antigen is not identified. Reverse transcribing all isolated RNA meant expressed TCRB transcripts were sequenced. Profiled with immunoSEQ multiplex PCR; TCRdb holds only in-frame clones, not every one. The sample shows 120,000 or so clones, around 15% of them seen only once. The authors obtained over 95% purity in all sorted populations. The CDR3 totals 15 residues. The receptor was isolated from a man between 18 and 35 years old with type 1 diabetes. J is TRBJ2-5 and V is TRBV21-1; TRBD1 is taken as the D call from the table, unchecked against the DNA. The J call may be faulty, since TRBJ2-7 better matches the DNA end. TRBV21-1 is flagged as a pseudogene. The specimen was central memory CD4+ T cells from blood. This CDR3 is CASSSLFRERNEQYF. Here the CDR3 DNA reads TGTGCCAGCAGCAGTTTGTTCAGGGAAAGAAACGAGCAGTACTTC.